The next 20 T cell receptor beta chains were all read from a single sample in a study of T cell changes during pregnancy in multiple sclerosis. TCRdb keeps only in-frame clones here, not all; method: immunoSEQ multiplex PCR. Of about 40,000 clones in the sample, about 94% were seen once. The sequencing here drew on peripheral blood, taken in the third trimester of pregnancy. All receptors derive from a female donor with multiple sclerosis, enrolled in a pregnancy study.

V usage is TRBV28 and J usage is TRBJ1-6; D is perhaps TRBD1 (6 bases). The V gene lost 8 bases and the J gene lost 4 bases, with 12 bases spanning the gap. CDR3 size: 14 residues. Germline loops: CDR1 MDHEN, CDR2 SYDVKM. CDR3 amino acids: CASSPGHYNSPLHF. The CDR3 nucleotides read TGTGCCAGCTCACCGGGACATTATAATTCACCCCTCCACTTT.

A single count supports this clone. V and J are TRBV6-6 and TRBJ2-4; 9 positions match TRBD1. Trimming removed 5 bases from V and 5 bases from J; junction bases left unmatched: 7. This CDR3 has 15 amino acids. Looked up from germline, CDR1 is MNHNY and CDR2 is SVGAGI (reference sequence). The CDR3 DNA is TGTGCCAGCAGTGCCCCTCGGGACAGGGAAAACATTCAGTACTTC. Residues: CASSAPRDRENIQYF.

The V gene is TRBV28, the J gene TRBJ2-1; D gene uncertain. Germline CDR1 MDHEN, CDR2 SYDVKM. The CDR3 covers 16 residues. The V end was cut by 5 bases, the J end by 0 bases, with 14 bases between. As DNA, the CDR3 is TGTGCCAGCAGTCCCATCCCAATTAGCTCCTACAATGAGCAGTTCTTC. Translated, it gives CASSPIPISSYNEQFF.

This clone was observed once. The chain employs TRBV29-1 and TRBJ1-1, with 7 bases that match TRBD1. Germline-derived CDR1 and CDR2 are SQVTM and ANQGSEA. CDR3 length equals 16 residues. Trimming at V came to 1 base and at J to 2 bases, leaving 10 bases not matched to a gene. CDR3 loop: CSVEAGGLGENTEAFF. The CDR3 coding sequence is TGCAGCGTTGAAGCAGGGGGGTTAGGTGAAAACACTGAAGCTTTCTTT.

In its sample, this clone was seen once. V gene TRBV28 combines with J gene TRBJ1-1; no clear D gene. The V end was cut by 6 bases, the J end by 6 bases, with 17 bases between. CDR1 and CDR2 from the germline V gene are MDHEN and SYDVKM. The CDR3 extends over 14 amino acids. The CDR3 nucleotides are TGTGCCAGCAGCCAAGATCAACTGGTCGCTGAAGCTTTCTTT. Protein sequence: CASSQDQLVAEAFF.

The chain has TRBV2 and TRBJ2-7; D ambiguous. In germline, CDR1 is SNHLY, CDR2 FYNNEI. This CDR3 comprises 11 residues. Trimming stripped 2 bases from V and 4 bases from J, with 3 bases between. The CDR3 region has the DNA TGTGCCAGCAGTGAACGGTACGAGCAGTACTTC. Protein: CASSERYEQYF.

This chain uses TRBV2 with TRBJ2-1, with 11 bases lining up with TRBD2. Looked up from germline, CDR1 is SNHLY and CDR2 is FYNNEI. The CDR3 runs to 15 residues. With V trimmed by 6 bases and J by 9 bases, 10 bases remained unmatched. The CDR3 DNA sequence: TGTGCCAGCAGAAAGATTAGCGGGGGGGCGGGTGAGCAGTTCTTC. Amino acid sequence: CASRKISGGAGEQFF.

The chain couples TRBV7-9 to TRBJ2-7; D gene uncertain. Germline V gene sequence: CDR1 SEHNR, CDR2 FQNEAQ (reference sequence). This CDR3 has 13 residues. V lost 2 bases and J lost 2, with 7 bases in between. CDR3 sequence reads: CASSLKETYEQYF. CDR3 sequence (DNA): TGTGCCAGCAGCTTAAAGGAGACCTACGAGCAGTACTTC.

The chain couples TRBV7-3 to TRBJ1-1; D is undetermined. Trimming stripped 4 bases from V and 3 bases from J, with 9 bases between. The CDR3 is 13 amino acids. Germline V lookup: CDR1 SGHTA, CDR2 FQGTGA. The CDR3 sequence is CASSSNFDTEAFF. DNA for the CDR3: TGTGCCAGCAGCTCCAATTTTGACACTGAAGCTTTCTTT.

The chain employs TRBV30 and TRBJ1-2; 11 positions agree with TRBD1. The trim removed 5 bases at V and 4 bases at J, leaving 18 bases unmatched. This CDR3 is 18 amino acids long. In germline, CDR1 is GTSNPN, CDR2 SVGIG (reference sequence). The CDR3 DNA sequence: TGTGCCTGGGGAAATACCGGGACAGGGGGATCGAGTAGCTATGGCTACACCTTC. This gives the protein CAWGNTGTGGSSSYGYTF.

The chain uses TRBV5-5 and TRBJ1-1; D is undetermined. This CDR3 spans 14 amino acids. Germline-derived CDR1 and CDR2 are SGHKS and YYEKEE (reference sequence). Trimming removed 5 bases at V and 2 bases at J, with 13 bases between. The CDR3 nucleotides read TGTGCCAGCAGGGTACAGAGTTTCAACACTGAAGCTTTCTTT. Residues: CASRVQSFNTEAFF. The full variable domain, rest sourced from reference TRBV5-5 and TRBJ1-1, is DAGVTQSPTHLIKTRGQQVTLRCSPISGHKSVSWYQQVLGQGPQFIFQYYEKEERGRGNFPDRFSARQFPNYSSELNVNALLLGDSALYLCASRVQSFNTEAFFGQGTRLTVV.

The V call is TRBV19, the J call TRBJ1-4; D possibly corresponds to TRBD1 (6 bases). The CDR3 runs 14 residues. The V end lost 5 bases, the J end lost 5 bases, and 12 bases lay between the germline ends. Germline values: CDR1 LNHDA, CDR2 SQIVND (reference sequence). The CDR3 sequence is CASSRTGPNEKLFF. In DNA form, the CDR3 reads TGTGCCAGTAGTCGAACAGGGCCAAATGAAAAACTGTTTTTT.

This sequence joins TRBV7-2 and TRBJ2-7, with D possibly TRBD1 on 6 matching bases. Trimming stripped 5 bases from V and 5 bases from J, with 10 bases between. The CDR3 consists of 12 residues. Germline V gene data show CDR1 as SGHTA and CDR2 as FQGNSA. The CDR3 sequence: CASSEQGNEQYF. The DNA for the CDR3 is TGTGCCAGCAGCGAACAGGGAAACGAGCAGTACTTC.

This clone came up once. The J gene is TRBJ1-6, the V gene TRBV5-1; 7 bases are shared with TRBD1. This CDR3 region has 16 residues. With V trimmed by 2 bases and J by 7 bases, 9 bases remained unmatched. Germline-derived CDR1 and CDR2 are SGHRS and YFSETQ. The CDR3 spells CASSLTGGTANSPLHF. In nucleotides, the CDR3 is TGCGCCAGCAGCTTAACTGGTGGGACAGCAAATTCACCCCTCCACTTT.

The rearrangement links TRBV6-4 to TRBJ2-3, with 11 bases matching TRBD2. Per the germline V gene, CDR1 is MRHNA and CDR2 is SNTAGT. Losses at the gene ends were 6 bases for V and 5 bases for J; bases not matched to a gene: 13. CDR3 length: 17 amino acids. The CDR3 DNA reads as TGTGCCAGCAGCCGAGTGGCACTAGCGGGAGTTAGAGATACGCAGTATTTT. Translated, it gives CASSRVALAGVRDTQYF.

The rearrangement links TRBV4-3 to TRBJ1-1; 8 bases are shared with TRBD1. The CDR3 contains 15 residues. Germline values: CDR1 LGHNA, CDR2 YSLEER. Trimming cost V 3 bases and J 3 bases; bases outside gene matches: 6. The CDR3 DNA reads as TGCGCCAGCAGCCACAACAGGGGGTCTCACACTGAAGCTTTCTTT. This codes for CASSHNRGSHTEAFF.

The chain combines TRBV29-1 with TRBJ2-7; 11 nucleotides agree with TRBD2. V lost 1 base, J lost 3 bases, and 11 bases stayed unmatched. The CDR3 contains 17 residues. CDR1 is SQVTM and CDR2 is ANQGSEA in the germline V gene. CDR3: CSVEAWTTGTSGYEQYF. CDR3 coding DNA: TGCAGCGTTGAAGCCTGGACTACCGGGACTAGCGGCTACGAGCAGTACTTC.

This chain uses TRBV11-1 with TRBJ2-1; 8 bases line up with TRBD1. The CDR3 spans 15 residues. V lost 5 bases and J lost 2; bases outside the gene matches: 5. Germline CDR1 and CDR2: SGHAT and FQDESV (reference sequence). CDR3 bases: TGTGCCAGCAGCCTCCAGGACAGGGCCTACAATGAGCAGTTCTTC. This translates into CASSLQDRAYNEQFF.

The V and J genes are TRBV6-5 and TRBJ1-6; 7 bases line up with TRBD1. The CDR3 covers 14 residues. V was clipped by 6 bases and J by 10 bases; unmatched bases: 9. Per the germline V gene, CDR1 is MNHEY and CDR2 is SVGAGI. CDR3 nucleotides: TGTGCCAGCAGGTTGACAGGGCAAAGCTCACCCCTCCACTTT. Translation: CASRLTGQSSPLHF.

The chain combines TRBV6-6 with TRBJ2-7; tentative D call: TRBD1 (6 bases). Trimming cost V 5 bases and J 3 bases, with 14 bases left between them. CDR3 length: 14 amino acids. Germline lookup yields CDR1 MNHNY and CDR2 SVGAGI (reference sequence). The DNA of the CDR3 is TGTGCCAGCAGTATGACAGGTGGGCTCTACGAGCAGTACTTC. It translates to CASSMTGGLYEQYF.